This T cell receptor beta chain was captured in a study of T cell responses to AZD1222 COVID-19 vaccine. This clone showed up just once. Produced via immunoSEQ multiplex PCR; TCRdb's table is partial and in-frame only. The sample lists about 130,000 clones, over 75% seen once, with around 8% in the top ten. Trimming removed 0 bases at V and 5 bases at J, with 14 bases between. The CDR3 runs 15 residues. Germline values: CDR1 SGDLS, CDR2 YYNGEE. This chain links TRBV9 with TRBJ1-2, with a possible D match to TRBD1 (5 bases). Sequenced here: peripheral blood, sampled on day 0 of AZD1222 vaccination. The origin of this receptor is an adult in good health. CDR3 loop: CASSVALGTGYGYTF. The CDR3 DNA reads TGTGCCAGCAGCGTAGCCCTAGGGACGGGATATGGCTACACCTTC.